This paragraph reports one T cell receptor (beta chain). Antigen specificity is unknown. The record originates from a study of shared clonotypes between healthy human individuals. All donors qualified as healthy HIV-negative adults and had experienced no recent acute infections or vaccinations. Assay: immunoSEQ multiplex PCR; the TCRdb copy retains only in-frame clones and omits some. The sample has around 1 million clones; approximately 80% are singletons. General study results and limits: Measured sharing among donors was expected to vary with sequencing depth. Estimated richness values were generally larger in naive subsets than in memory subsets. Sorted-subset sequencing, rarefaction showed, was incomplete despite large depth.

V gave up 1 base and J gave up 8 bases, with 11 bases separating them. The CDR3 sequence is 13 residues long. CDR1 SGHDN and CDR2 FVKESK come from the germline V gene. The sequence was collected from a man aged 18 to 29 in good health. This sequence joins TRBV14 and TRBJ1-1; D gene unclear. The source material was memory CD4+ T cells sorted from blood. Indicated subset: CD45RA-negative fraction. CDR3 in DNA: TGTGCCAGCAGCCAAGTTATCTTGGGGGAAGCTTTCTTT. Its protein is CASSQVILGEAFF.